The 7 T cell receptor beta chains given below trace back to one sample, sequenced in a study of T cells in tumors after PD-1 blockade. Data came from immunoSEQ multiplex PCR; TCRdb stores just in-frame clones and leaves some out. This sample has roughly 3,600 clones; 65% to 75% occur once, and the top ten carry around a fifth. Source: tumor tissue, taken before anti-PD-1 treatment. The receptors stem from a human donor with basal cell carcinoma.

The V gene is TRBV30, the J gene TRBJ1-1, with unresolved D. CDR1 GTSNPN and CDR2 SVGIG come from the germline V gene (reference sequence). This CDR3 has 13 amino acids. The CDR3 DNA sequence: TGTATGTCTGTCAGGTCAATGAACACTGAAGCTTTCTTT. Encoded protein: CMSVRSMNTEAFF.

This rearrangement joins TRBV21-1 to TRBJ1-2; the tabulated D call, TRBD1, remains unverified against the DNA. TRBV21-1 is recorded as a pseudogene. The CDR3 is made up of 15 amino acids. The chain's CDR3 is CASSRRTGKAGTDTF. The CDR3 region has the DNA TGTGCCAGCAGCAGAAGGACAGGGAAGGCTGGTACGGACACCTTC.

The CDR3 coding sequence is TGCAGTGCTCCTCGGCAGGATGGCTACACCTTC. Amino acids: CSAPRQDGYTF. This chain uses TRBV20-1 with TRBJ1-2; D is unresolved. V was trimmed by 5 bases and J by 6 bases, leaving 10 bases between them. Germline CDR1 reads DFQATT; CDR2 reads SNEGSKA (reference sequence). CDR3 length: 11 residues.

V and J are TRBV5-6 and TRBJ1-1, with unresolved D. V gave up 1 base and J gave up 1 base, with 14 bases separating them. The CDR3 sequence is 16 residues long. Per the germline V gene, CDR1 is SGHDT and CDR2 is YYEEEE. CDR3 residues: CASSLLPQHTNTEAFF. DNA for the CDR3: TGTGCCAGCAGCTTGCTCCCTCAACACACGAACACTGAAGCTTTCTTT.

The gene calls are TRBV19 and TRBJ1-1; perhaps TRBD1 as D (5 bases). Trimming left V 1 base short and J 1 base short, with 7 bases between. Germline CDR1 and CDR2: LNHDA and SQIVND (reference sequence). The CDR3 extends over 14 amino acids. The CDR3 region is CASSIGQSNTEAFF. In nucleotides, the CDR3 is TGTGCCAGTAGTATAGGACAGTCGAACACTGAAGCTTTCTTT.

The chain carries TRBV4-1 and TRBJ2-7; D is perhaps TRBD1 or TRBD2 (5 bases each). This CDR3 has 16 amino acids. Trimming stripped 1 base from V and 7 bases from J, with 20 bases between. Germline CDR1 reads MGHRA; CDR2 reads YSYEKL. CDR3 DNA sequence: TGCGCCAGCAGCCAAGGTCGGTCAGGGAGTACGTGGGAGCAGTACTTC. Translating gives CASSQGRSGSTWEQYF.

CDR3 loop: CAWSVTSGSYEQYF. CDR3 sequence (DNA): TGTGCCTGGAGTGTAACTAGCGGATCCTACGAGCAGTACTTC. V is TRBV30 and J is TRBJ2-7; TRBD2 agrees at 8 bases. CDR3 length: 14 amino acids. Looked up from germline, CDR1 is GTSNPN and CDR2 is SVGIG (reference sequence). J lost 1 base, V lost 0 bases, and 2 bases had no gene match. The entire variable domain, with the rest obtained from reference TRBV30 and TRBJ2-7, is as follows: SQTIHQWPATLVQPVGSPLSLECTVEGTSNPNLYWYRQAAGRGLQLLFYSVGIGQISSEVPQNLSASRPQDRQFILSSKKLLLSDSGFYLCAWSVTSGSYEQYFGPGTRLTVT.